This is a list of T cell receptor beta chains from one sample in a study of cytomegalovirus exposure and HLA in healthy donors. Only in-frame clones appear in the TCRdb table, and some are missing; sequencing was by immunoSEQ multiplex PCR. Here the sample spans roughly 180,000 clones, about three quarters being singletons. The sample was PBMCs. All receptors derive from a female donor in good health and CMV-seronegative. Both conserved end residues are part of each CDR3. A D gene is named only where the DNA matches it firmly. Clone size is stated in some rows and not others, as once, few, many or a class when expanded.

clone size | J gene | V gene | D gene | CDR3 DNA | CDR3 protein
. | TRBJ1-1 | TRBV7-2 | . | TGTGCCTCCCTTCGCACGGGGAACACTGAAGCTTTCTTT | CASLRTGNTEAFF
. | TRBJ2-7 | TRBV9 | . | TGTGCCAGCAGCGTAGGTCCGGAGATCCACGAGCAGTACTTC | CASSVGPEIHEQYF
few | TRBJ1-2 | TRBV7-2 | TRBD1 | TGTGCCAGCAGCTTAACGGCGGGACAGGGGCACGGCTACACCTTC | CASSLTAGQGHGYTF
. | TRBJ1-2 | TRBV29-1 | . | TGCAGCGTTAGCAGCGGATCTAACTATGGCTACACCTTC | CSVSSGSNYGYTF
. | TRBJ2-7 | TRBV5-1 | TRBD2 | TGCGCCAGCGCGGGACTAGCGGGGATAGGTTCCTACGAGCAGTACTTC | CASAGLAGIGSYEQYF
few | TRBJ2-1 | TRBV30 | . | TGTGCCTGTACGGGACATGGCGACAATGAGCAGTTCTTC | CACTGHGDNEQFF
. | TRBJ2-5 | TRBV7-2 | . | TGTGCCAGCAGCTTAGCGGTGGGGCAGGGAGAGACCCAGTACTTC | CASSLAVGQGETQYF
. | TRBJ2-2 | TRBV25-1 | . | TGTGCCAGCAGTGCTGCGGGGAACGGGGAGCTGTTTTTT | CASSAAGNGELFF
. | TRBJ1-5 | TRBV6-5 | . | TGTGCCAGCATGGGAAGGGAGGGGAATCAGCCCCAGCATTTT | CASMGREGNQPQHF
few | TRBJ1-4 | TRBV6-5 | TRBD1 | TGTGCCAGCACCGACAGGGACCCAACTAATGAAAAACTGTTTTTT | CASTDRDPTNEKLFF
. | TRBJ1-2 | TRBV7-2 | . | TGTGCCAGCAGCTTAGCCAGCTATGGCTACACCTTC | CASSLASYGYTF
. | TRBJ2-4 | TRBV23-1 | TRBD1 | TGCGCCAGCAGTAGGGGACAGGCTATACTAACTCCAGCCAAAAACATTCAGTACTTC | CASSRGQAILTPAKNIQYF
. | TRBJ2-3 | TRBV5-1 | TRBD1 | TGCGCCAGCAGCCTCGGACAGGGAACTTTTGGCGATACGCAGTATTTT | CASSLGQGTFGDTQYF
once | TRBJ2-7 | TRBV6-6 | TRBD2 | TGTGCCAGCAGTTCCCTTAGCGGGGGCCCCTACGAGCAGTACTTC | CASSSLSGGPYEQYF
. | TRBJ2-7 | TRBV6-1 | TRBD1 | TGTGCCAGCAGTAAGGACAGGGGGCGTGGCGAGCAGTACTTC | CASSKDRGRGEQYF
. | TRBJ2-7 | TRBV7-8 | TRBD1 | TGTGCCAGCAGCAACTGGACAGGGATCCATGAGCAGTACTTC | CASSNWTGIHEQYF
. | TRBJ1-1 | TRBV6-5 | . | TGTGCCAGCAGTTACTCCGCCAGGGCTAACACTGAAGCTTTCTTT | CASSYSARANTEAFF
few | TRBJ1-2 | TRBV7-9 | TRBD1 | TGTGCCAGCAGCTTACCAGGGGGTAACTATGGCTACACCTTC | CASSLPGGNYGYTF
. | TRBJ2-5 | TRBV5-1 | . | TGCGCCAGCAGCAAAGACAGCCTCCAAGAGACCCAGTACTTC | CASSKDSLQETQYF
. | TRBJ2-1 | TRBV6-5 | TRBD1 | TGTGCCAGCAGGAACAGGGGTGAGCAGTTCTTC | CASRNRGEQFF
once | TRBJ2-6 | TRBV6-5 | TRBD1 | TGTGCCAGCAGTAGGGGGCGAGGGGCCAACGTCCTGACTTTC | CASSRGRGANVLTF
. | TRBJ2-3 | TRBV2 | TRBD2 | TGTGCCAGCAGGACTAGCGGAACTAGCACAGATACGCAGTATTTT | CASRTSGTSTDTQYF
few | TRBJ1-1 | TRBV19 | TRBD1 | TGTGCCAGTAGTCTCCGACTACAGGGGGACACTGAAGCTTTCTTT | CASSLRLQGDTEAFF